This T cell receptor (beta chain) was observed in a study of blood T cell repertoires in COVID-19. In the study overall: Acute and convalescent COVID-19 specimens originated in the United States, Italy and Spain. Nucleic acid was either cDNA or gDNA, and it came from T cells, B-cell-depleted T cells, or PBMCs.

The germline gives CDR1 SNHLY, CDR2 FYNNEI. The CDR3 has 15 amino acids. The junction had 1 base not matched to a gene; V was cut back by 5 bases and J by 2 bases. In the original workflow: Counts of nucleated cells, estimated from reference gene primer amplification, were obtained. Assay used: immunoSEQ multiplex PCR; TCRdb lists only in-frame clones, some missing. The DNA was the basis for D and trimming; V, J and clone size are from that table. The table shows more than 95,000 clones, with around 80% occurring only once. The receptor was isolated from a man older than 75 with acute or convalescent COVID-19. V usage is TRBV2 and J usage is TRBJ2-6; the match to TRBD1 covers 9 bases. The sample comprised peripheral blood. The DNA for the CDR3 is TGTGCCAGCAGTAGACAGGGGGCTGGGGCCAACGTCCTGACTTTC. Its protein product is CASSRQGAGANVLTF.